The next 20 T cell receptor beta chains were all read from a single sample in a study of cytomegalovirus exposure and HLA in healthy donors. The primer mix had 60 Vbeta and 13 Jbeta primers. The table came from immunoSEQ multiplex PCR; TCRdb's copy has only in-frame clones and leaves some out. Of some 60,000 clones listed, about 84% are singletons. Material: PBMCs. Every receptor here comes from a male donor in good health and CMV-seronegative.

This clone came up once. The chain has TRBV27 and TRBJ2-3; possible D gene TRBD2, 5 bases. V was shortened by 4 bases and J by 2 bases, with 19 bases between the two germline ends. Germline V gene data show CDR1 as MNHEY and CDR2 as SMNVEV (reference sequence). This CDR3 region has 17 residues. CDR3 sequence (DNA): TGTGCCAGCAGTTCTCTTTCTAGCTTCAAAGACACAGATACGCAGTATTTT. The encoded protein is CASSSLSSFKDTDTQYF.

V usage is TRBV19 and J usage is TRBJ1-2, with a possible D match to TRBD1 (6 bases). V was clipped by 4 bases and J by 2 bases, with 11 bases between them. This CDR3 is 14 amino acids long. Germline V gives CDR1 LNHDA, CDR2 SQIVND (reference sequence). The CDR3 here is CASSSLQGNYGYTF. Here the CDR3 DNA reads TGTGCCAGTAGTAGCTTACAGGGAAACTATGGCTACACCTTC.

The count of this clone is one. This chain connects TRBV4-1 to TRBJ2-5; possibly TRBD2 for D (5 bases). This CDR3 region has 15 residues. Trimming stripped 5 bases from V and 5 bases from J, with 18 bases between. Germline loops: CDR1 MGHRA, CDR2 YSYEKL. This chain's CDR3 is CASSIRGYTGETQYF. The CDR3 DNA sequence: TGCGCCAGCAGCATACGTGGGTATACGGGGGAGACCCAGTACTTC.

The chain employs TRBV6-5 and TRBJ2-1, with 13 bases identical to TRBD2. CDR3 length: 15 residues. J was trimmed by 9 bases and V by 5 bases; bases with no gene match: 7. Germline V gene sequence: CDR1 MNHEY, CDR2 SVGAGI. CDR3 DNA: TGTGCCAGCAGTCATCGACTAGCGGGGGGAAGTGAGCAGTTCTTC. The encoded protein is CASSHRLAGGSEQFF.

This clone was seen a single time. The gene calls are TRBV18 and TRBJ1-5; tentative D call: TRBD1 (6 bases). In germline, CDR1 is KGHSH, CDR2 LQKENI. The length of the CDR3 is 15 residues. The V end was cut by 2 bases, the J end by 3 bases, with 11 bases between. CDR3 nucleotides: TGTGCCAGCTCACCAACCGGACAGCCCAATCAGCCCCAGCATTTT. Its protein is CASSPTGQPNQPQHF.

In DNA form, the CDR3 reads TGTGCCAGCAGCTTCGGGACAGGGGTTAATTCACCCCTCCACTTT. Its protein product is CASSFGTGVNSPLHF. The chain uses TRBV7-2 and TRBJ1-6; 10 bases fit TRBD1. This CDR3 has 15 residues. The germline CDR1 and CDR2 sequences are SGHTA and FQGNSA. Trimming removed 3 bases from V and 6 bases from J; junction bases left unmatched: 2.

The CDR3, as DNA: TGTGCCAGTAGTACCTCAGGGGTGGAGACAGATACGCAGTATTTT. Protein sequence: CASSTSGVETDTQYF. The chain couples TRBV19 to TRBJ2-3; D is possibly TRBD1 (6 bases). V dropped 4 bases and J dropped 3 bases, with 14 bases sitting between them. Germline V gene sequence: CDR1 LNHDA, CDR2 SQIVND (reference sequence). The CDR3 length is 15 residues.

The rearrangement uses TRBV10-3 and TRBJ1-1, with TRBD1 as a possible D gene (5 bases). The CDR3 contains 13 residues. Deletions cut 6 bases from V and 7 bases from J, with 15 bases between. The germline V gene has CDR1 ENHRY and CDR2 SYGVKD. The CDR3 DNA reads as TGTGCCATCAGAGGACAAGAACACGGTGAAGCTTTCTTT. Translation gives CAIRGQEHGEAFF.

The DNA for the CDR3 is TGTGCCAGCAGCTCGGGACAGGGGGACTACGAGCAGTACTTC. This sequence encodes CASSSGQGDYEQYF. This rearrangement joins TRBV7-6 to TRBJ2-7; 11 positions agree with TRBD1. CDR3 length equals 14 residues. Germline CDR1 is SGHVS and CDR2 is FNYEAQ. The V segment lost 4 bases and the J segment 3 bases; nucleotides outside the gene matches: 2.

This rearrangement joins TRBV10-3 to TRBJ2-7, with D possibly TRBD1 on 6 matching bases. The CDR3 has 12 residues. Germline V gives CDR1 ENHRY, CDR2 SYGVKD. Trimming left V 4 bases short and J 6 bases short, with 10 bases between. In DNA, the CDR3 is TGTGCCATCAGTGCTCAAGGGGGCGAGCAGTACTTC. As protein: CAISAQGGEQYF.

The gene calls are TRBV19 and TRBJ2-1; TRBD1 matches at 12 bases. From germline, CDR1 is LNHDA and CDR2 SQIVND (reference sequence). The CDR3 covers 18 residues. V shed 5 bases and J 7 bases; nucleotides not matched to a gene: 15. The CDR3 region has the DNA TGTGCCAGTAGTTCACCCAGGGACAGGGGGCAAAATGGGAATGAGCAGTTCTTC. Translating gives CASSSPRDRGQNGNEQFF.

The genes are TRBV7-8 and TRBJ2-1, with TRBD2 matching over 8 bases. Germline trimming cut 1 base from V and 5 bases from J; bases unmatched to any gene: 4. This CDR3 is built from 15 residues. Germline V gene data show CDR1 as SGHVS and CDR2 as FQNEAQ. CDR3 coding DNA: TGTGCCAGCAGCTTAGTAGCGGGGCCGAACAATGAGCAGTTCTTC. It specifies CASSLVAGPNNEQFF.

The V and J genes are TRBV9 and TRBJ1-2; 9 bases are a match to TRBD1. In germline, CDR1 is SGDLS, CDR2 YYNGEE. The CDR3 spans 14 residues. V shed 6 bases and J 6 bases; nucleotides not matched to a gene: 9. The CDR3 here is CASTKQGASNGYTF. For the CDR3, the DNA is TGTGCCAGCACCAAACAGGGGGCTAGTAATGGCTACACCTTC.

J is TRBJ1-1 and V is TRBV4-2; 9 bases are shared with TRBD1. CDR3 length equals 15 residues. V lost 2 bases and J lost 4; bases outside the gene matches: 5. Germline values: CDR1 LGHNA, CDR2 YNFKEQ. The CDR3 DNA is TGTGCCAGCAGCCAACCCGGACAGGGGAGCACTGAAGCTTTCTTT. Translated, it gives CASSQPGQGSTEAFF.

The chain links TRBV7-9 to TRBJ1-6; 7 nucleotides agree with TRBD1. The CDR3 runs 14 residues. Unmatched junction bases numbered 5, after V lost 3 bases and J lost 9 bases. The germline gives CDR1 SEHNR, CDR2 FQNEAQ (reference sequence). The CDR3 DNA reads TGTGCCAGCAGCTTGCGACAGGGTGGTTCACCCCTCCACTTT. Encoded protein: CASSLRQGGSPLHF.

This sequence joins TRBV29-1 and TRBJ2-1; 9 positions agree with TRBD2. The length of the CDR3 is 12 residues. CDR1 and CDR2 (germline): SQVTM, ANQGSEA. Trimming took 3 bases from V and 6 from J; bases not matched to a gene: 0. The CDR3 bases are TGCAGCGTTGATAGCGGGGGCAATGAGCAGTTCTTC. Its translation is CSVDSGGNEQFF.

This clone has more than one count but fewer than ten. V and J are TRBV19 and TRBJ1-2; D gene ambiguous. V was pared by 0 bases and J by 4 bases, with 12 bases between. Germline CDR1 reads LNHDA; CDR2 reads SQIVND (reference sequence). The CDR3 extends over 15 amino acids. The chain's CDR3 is CASSIDLAQTYGYTF. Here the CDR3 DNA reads TGTGCCAGTAGTATAGATTTAGCTCAAACCTATGGCTACACCTTC.

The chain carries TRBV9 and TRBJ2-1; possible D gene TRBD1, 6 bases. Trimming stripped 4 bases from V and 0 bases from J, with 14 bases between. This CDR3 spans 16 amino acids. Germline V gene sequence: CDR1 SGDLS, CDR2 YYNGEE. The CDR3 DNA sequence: TGTGCCAGCAGCCCCAACCGGGGACACTCCTACAATGAGCAGTTCTTC. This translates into CASSPNRGHSYNEQFF.

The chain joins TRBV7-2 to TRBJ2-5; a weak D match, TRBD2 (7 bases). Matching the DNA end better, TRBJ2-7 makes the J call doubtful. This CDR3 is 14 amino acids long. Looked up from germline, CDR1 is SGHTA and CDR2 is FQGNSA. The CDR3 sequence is CASRRGGSSYEQYF. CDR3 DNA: TGTGCCAGCAGAAGGGGGGGGTCCTCCTACGAGCAGTACTTC.

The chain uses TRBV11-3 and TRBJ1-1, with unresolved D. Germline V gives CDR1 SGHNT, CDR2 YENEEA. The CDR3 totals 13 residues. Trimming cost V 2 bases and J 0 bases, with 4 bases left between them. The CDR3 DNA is TGTGCCAGCAGCTTACAGATGAACACTGAAGCTTTCTTT. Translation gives CASSLQMNTEAFF.